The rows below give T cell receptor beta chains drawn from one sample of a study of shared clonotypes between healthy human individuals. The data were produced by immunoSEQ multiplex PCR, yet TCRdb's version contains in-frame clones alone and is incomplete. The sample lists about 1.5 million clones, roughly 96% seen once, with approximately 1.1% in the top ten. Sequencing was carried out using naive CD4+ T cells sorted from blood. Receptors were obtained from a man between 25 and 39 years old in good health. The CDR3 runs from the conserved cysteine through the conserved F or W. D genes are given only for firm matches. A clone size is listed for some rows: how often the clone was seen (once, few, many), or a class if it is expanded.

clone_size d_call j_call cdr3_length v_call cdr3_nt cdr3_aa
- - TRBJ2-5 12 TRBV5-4 TGTGCCAGCCGGAACTGGCAAGAGACCCAGTACTTC CASRNWQETQYF
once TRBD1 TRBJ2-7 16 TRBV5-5 TGTGCCAGCAGCTCCCAAACCGGACAGGGGCACTACGAGCAGTACTTC CASSSQTGQGHYEQYF
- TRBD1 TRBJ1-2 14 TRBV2 TGTGCCAGCAGCCCCGGGACAGGGGTCTATGGCTACACCTTC CASSPGTGVYGYTF
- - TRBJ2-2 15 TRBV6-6 TGTGCCAGCAGTCCCACAGGTCTCAGCACCGGGGAGCTGTTTTTT CASSPTGLSTGELFF
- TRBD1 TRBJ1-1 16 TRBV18 TGTGCCAGCTCGCCCAGGGGGGGAGGGCTGGACACTGAAGCTTTCTTT CASSPRGGGLDTEAFF
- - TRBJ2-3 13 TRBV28 TGTGCCAGCACTCTAGCGTACACAGATACGCAGTATTTT CASTLAYTDTQYF
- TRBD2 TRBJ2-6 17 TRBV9 TGTGCCAGCAGCGGCAGCGGGACTCACTCTGGGACCAACGTCCTGACTTTC CASSGSGTHSGTNVLTF
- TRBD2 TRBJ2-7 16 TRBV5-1 TGCGCCAGCAGCTTGGTTCTAGCGGGAGAATCCCACGAGCAGTACTTC CASSLVLAGESHEQYF
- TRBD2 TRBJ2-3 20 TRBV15 TGTGCCACCAGGATGAGTCCGGGACGGCGGACTAGCGAGAATACAGATACGCAGTATTTT CATRMSPGRRTSENTDTQYF
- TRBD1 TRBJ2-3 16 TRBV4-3 TGCGCCAGCAGCCAAGATCCCACAGGGGGAACAGATACGCAGTATTTT CASSQDPTGGTDTQYF
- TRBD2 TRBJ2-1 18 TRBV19 TGTGCCAGTAGTATGAGTAGGCTAGCGGGAGTCGGGAACAATGAGCAGTTCTTC CASSMSRLAGVGNNEQFF
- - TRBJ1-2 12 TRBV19 TGTGCCAGTAGTATCATGTGGTCTGGCTACACCTTC CASSIMWSGYTF
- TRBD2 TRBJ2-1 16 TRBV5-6 TGTGCCAGCAGCTTGGGGCTAGCGGGAGGGCCGGGTGAGCAGTTCTTC CASSLGLAGGPGEQFF
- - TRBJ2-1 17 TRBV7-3 TGTGCCAGCAGCCCCGGCAGGGGGGCCAGATCCTACAATGAGCAGTTCTTC CASSPGRGARSYNEQFF
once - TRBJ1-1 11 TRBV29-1 TGCAGCGTTGAATTATCAAGACGTGCTTTCTTT CSVELSRRAFF
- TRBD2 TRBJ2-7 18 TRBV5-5 TGTGCCAGCAGCTTGTGGGCTAGCGGACCCAGACGATCCTACGAGCAGTACTTC CASSLWASGPRRSYEQYF
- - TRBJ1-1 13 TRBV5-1 TGCGCCAGCAGCTTCGGCTTTGACACTGAAGCTTTCTTT CASSFGFDTEAFF
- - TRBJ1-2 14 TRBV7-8 TGTGCCAGCAGCTTAGCGCACAAGAACTATGGCTACACCTTC CASSLAHKNYGYTF
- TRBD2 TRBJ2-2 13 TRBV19 TGTGCCAGTCCTAGCGGGAACACCGGGGAGCTGTTTTTT CASPSGNTGELFF
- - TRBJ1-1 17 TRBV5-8 TGTGCCAGCAGTCAGGGGAATGGTTGGTCCGGTGACACTGAAGCTTTCTTT CASSQGNGWSGDTEAFF
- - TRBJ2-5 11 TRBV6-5 TGTGCCAGCAGGCGGGGTGAGACCCAGTACTTC CASRRGETQYF
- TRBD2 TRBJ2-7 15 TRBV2 TGTGCCAGCAGTGACCCAGCGGGGACTTCCTACGAGCAGTACTTC CASSDPAGTSYEQYF
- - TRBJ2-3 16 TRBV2 TGTGCCAGCAGCCTTGCTGGGCTCCCAAGCACAGATACGCAGTATTTT CASSLAGLPSTDTQYF
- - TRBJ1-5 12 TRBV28 TGTGCCAGCAGTTTTCGGGATCAGCCCCAGCATTTT CASSFRDQPQHF
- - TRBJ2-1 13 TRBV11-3 TGTGCCAGCAGCTTATCAGGGAGCAATGAGCAGTTCTTC CASSLSGSNEQFF
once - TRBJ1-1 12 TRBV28 TGTGCCAGCAGTTTGGGTGTCACTGAAGCTTTCTTT CASSLGVTEAFF
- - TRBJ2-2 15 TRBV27 TGTGCCAGCAGTTTACATACCCAAAACACCGGGGAGCTGTTTTTT CASSLHTQNTGELFF
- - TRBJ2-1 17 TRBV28 TGTGCCAGCAGTTTACCAGCGGGTCCCGCCTCCTACAATGAGCAGTTCTTC CASSLPAGPASYNEQFF
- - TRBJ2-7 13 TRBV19 TGTGCCAGTAGTACCTCTAGGCAGTACGAGCAGTACTTC CASSTSRQYEQYF
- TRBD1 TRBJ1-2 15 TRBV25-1 TGTGCCAGCAGTGTGATGACAGGGGGCGCGTATGGCTACACCTTC CASSVMTGGAYGYTF
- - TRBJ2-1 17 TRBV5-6 TGTGCCAGCAGCTTTTACAGGGTGGAGAGCTCCTACAATGAGCAGTTCTTC CASSFYRVESSYNEQFF
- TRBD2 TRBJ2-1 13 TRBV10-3 TGTGCCCATTGGGCGGGGGGCGGCACCGAGCAGTTCTTC CAHWAGGGTEQFF
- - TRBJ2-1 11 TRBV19 TGTGCCAGTAGAGGGGACAATGAGCAGTTCTTC CASRGDNEQFF
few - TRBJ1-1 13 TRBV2 TGTGCCACCGGGCCTCAGTTGAACACTGAAGCTTTCTTT CATGPQLNTEAFF
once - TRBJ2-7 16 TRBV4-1 TGCGCCAGCAGCCAAGTTCGTGCAGCGAGCTCCTACGAGCAGTACTTC CASSQVRAASSYEQYF
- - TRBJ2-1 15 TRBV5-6 TGTGCCAGCAGCCCCGTCGGGGGAAGTGTCAATGAGCAGTTCTTC CASSPVGGSVNEQFF
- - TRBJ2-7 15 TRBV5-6 TGTGCCAGCAGTCTGGACTATCCGAGCTCCTACGAGCAGTACTTC CASSLDYPSSYEQYF
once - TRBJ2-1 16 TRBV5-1 TGCGCCAGCAGCTTGGTCCCAGCTAACTCCTACAATGAGCAGTTCTTC CASSLVPANSYNEQFF
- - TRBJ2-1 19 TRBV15 TGTGCCACCAGCAGTGGACGAGGGGGGTTTAGCGGTTCCTACAATGAGCAGTTCTTC CATSSGRGGFSGSYNEQFF
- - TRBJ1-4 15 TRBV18 TGTGCCAGCTCACCCCTTAGCTCCCGGAATGAAAAACTGTTTTTT CASSPLSSRNEKLFF
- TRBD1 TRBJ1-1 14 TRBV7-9 TGTGCCAGCAGCTCCCCCCGGGACAGCTTGCATGCTTTCTTT CASSSPRDSLHAFF
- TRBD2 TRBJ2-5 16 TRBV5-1 TGCGCCAGCAGCTCCGGACTAGCGGGAACCCAAGAGACCCAGTACTTC CASSSGLAGTQETQYF
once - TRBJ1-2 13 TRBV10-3 TGTGCCATCCGAGAAGGGACGGTCTATGGCTACACCTTC CAIREGTVYGYTF
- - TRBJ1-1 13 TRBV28 TGTGCCAGCAGTCGAGAATTCGGCTCTGAAGCTTTCTTT CASSREFGSEAFF
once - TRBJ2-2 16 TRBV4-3 TGCGCCAGCAGCCAAGAGGCCGGATTAAACACCGGGGAGCTGTTTTTT CASSQEAGLNTGELFF
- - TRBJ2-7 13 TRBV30 TGTGCCTGGGCCCTGGAGTTGGCCTACGAGCAGTACTTC CAWALELAYEQYF
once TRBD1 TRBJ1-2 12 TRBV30 TGTGCCTGGATTCGACAGGGCCGTGGCTACACCTTC CAWIRQGRGYTF
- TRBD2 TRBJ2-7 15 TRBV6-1 TGTGCCAGCAGTCCTTTAGCGGGAGATTCGTACGAGCAGTACTTC CASSPLAGDSYEQYF
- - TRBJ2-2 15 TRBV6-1 TGTGCCAGCAGAGGAGGACAGTCCAACACCGGGGAGCTGTTTTTT CASRGGQSNTGELFF
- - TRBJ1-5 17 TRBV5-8 TGTGCCAGCAGCTTGGAAAGCCGTATAATTCTTAATCAGCCCCAGCATTTT CASSLESRIILNQPQHF
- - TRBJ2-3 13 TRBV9 TGTGCCAGCAGTGGGGCTAGCAAGGATACGCAGTATTTT CASSGASKDTQYF
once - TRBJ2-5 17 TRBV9 TGTGCCAGCAGCGGACACCGCTGGGACCCACAGGGAGAGACCCAGTACTTC CASSGHRWDPQGETQYF
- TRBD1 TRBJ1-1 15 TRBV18 TGTGCCAGCTCACCGGGGGGACAGGTGAACACTGAAGCTTTCTTT CASSPGGQVNTEAFF
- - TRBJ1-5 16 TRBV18 TGTGCCAGCTCACCTAGCCCCAGGGAGAGCAATCAGCCCCAGCATTTT CASSPSPRESNQPQHF
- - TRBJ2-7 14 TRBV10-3 TGTGCCATCAGTGAACCGGGCAGTAACTACGAGCAGTACTTC CAISEPGSNYEQYF
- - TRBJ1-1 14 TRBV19 TGTGCCAGTAGTATGGTAGGGATGAACACTGAAGCTTTCTTT CASSMVGMNTEAFF
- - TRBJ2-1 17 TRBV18 TGTGCCAGCTCACCCGAACCCCCAGGGATCTCTTTGGGTGAGCAGTTCTTC CASSPEPPGISLGEQFF
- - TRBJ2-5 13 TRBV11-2 TGTGCCAGCAGCTTAGCGGGTAGGGAGACCCAGTACTTC CASSLAGRETQYF